This T cell receptor (beta chain) was profiled in a study of T-cell reconstitution after alpha-beta-depleted transplantation in children. Study results and caveats: Two months or so post-transplant, alpha-beta T cells reportedly derived from several hundred expanded graft clones. Surviving thymic progenitors and recipient T cells were the source of high TCRbeta diversity at day 60 in some patients. Hyperexpanded clones declined; after one year, newly produced T cells mostly supplied diversity.

This clonotype came up many times. What it binds is not known. Trimming shortened V by 0 bases and J by 3 bases, and 9 bases separated the two germline ends. Germline-derived CDR1 and CDR2 are SGHTA and FQGTGA. CDR3 size: 14 residues. This sample's TCRbeta library carried unique molecular identifier barcodes. TCRdb passed the PCR reads through MiXCR, listing each CDR3 protein once. This table has under 75,000 distinct CDR3 sequences, about a tenth appearing once. This TCR derives from a boy aged 5-17 years with acute myeloid leukemia, due to receive a stem cell transplant. The sample consisted of PBMCs, taken before TCRalphabeta/CD19-depleted stem cell transplant. The chain joins TRBV7-3 to TRBJ2-7; D is ambiguous. The CDR3 protein is CASSLTRLYYEQYF. For the CDR3, the DNA is TGTGCCAGCAGCTTAACTAGACTCTACTACGAGCAGTACTTC.